These 14 T cell receptor beta chains originate from one sample sequenced in a study of blood T cells in healthy people across ages. Combining a sample-barcoded 5' primer with a J-beta primer mix, a second PCR ran for roughly 7 to 12 cycles. TCRdb redid the calling of the 5' RACE reads with MiXCR, one entry per CDR3 protein. The data contain around 800,000 distinct CDR3 sequences, about 55% of them seen just once; the ten biggest clones take up approximately 41%. The material sequenced was blood. The receptors shown here come from an older man in good health.

The table lists this clonotype with a few counts. This chain joins TRBV11-2 and TRBJ1-1; D perhaps matches TRBD1 (6 bases). CDR1 is SGHAT, CDR2 FQNNGV, per germline. The CDR3 runs 12 residues. V was cut by 0 bases and J by 11 bases, with 10 bases left in between. DNA for the CDR3: TGTGCCAGCAGCTTAGAGGGGACAACTGCTTTCTTT. Translation: CASSLEGTTAFF. The whole variable domain, remainder taken from reference TRBV11-2 and TRBJ1-1, is EAGVAQSPRYKIIEKRQSVAFWCNPISGHATLYWYQQILGQGPKLLIQFQNNGVVDDSQLPKDRFSAERLKGVDSTLKIQPAKLEDSAVYLCASSLEGTTAFFGQGTRLTVV.

As regards this clonotype: One end of the junction fails to match germline, which may point to a read error. This chain uses TRBV27 with TRBJ1-6, with D tentatively TRBD1 (5 bases). CDR1 and CDR2 (germline): MNHEY, SMNVEV (reference sequence). The CDR3 is made up of 16 amino acids. CDR3 loop: CASGASGASGNSPLHF. CDR3 in DNA: TGTGCCAGCGGGGCAAGCGGGGCTTCGGGTAATTCGCCCCTCCACTTT.

As concerns this clonotype: A junction end diverges from the germline sequence, so it may reflect a read error. V gene TRBV7-9 combines with J gene TRBJ1-4, with 8 bases fitting TRBD1. Per the germline V gene, CDR1 is SEHNR and CDR2 is FQNEAQ (reference sequence). The CDR3 consists of 12 residues. CDR3: CASSSGGERLFF. Here the CDR3 DNA reads TGTGCCAGCAGCTCAGGGGGCGAAAGACTGTTTTTT.

This chain connects TRBV20-1 to TRBJ1-2, with no clear D. Germline-derived CDR1 and CDR2 are DFQATT and SNEGSKA (reference sequence). The V gene lost 1 base and the J gene lost 0 bases, with 15 bases spanning the gap. This CDR3 contains 16 residues. The CDR3 spells CSARVPMRPSNYGYTF. CDR3 sequence (DNA): TGCAGTGCTAGAGTTCCCATGCGGCCTTCTAACTATGGCTACACCTTC.

J is TRBJ2-7 and V is TRBV7-2; the match to TRBD1 covers 8 bases. The CDR3 covers 17 residues. V lost 1 base, J lost 2 bases, and 10 bases stayed unmatched. The germline CDR1 and CDR2 sequences are SGHTA and FQGNSA. As DNA, the CDR3 is TGTGCCAGCAGCTTAGATGGGGACAGGTCAAAACCCTACGAGCAGTACTTC. Amino acids: CASSLDGDRSKPYEQYF.

The V and J genes are TRBV20-1 and TRBJ2-3, with D possibly matching TRBD2 (6 bases). CDR1 is DFQATT and CDR2 is SNEGSKA in the germline V gene (reference sequence). The CDR3 has 16 residues. Trimming shortened V by 1 base and J by 6 bases, and 20 bases separated the two germline ends. In DNA, the CDR3 is TGCAGTGCTAGAGTACCTTCGGCGGGGTCCGGGGATACGCAGTATTTT. Translated: CSARVPSAGSGDTQYF.

This clonotype has at least ten counts. This sequence joins TRBV20-1 and TRBJ2-3; possible D gene TRBD2, 5 bases. Trimming pared 4 bases from V and 14 bases from J, leaving 25 bases between. This CDR3 has 14 amino acids. Germline V gives CDR1 DFQATT, CDR2 SNEGSKA (reference sequence). CDR3 sequence (DNA): TGCAGTGCTATAAATCGGAGGAAGCACAGATACGCGTATTTT. Protein product: CSAINRRKHRYAYF.

The rearrangement uses TRBV9 and TRBJ2-7; D is ambiguous. The end of the DNA aligns better with TRBJ2-5, so the J call may be wrong. Germline CDR1 and CDR2: SGDLS and YYNGEE. The CDR3 covers 14 residues. This CDR3 is CASSVGNSQETQYF. The CDR3, as DNA: TGTGCCAGCAGCGTAGGTAACAGCCAAGAGACCCAGTACTTC.

The CDR3 DNA is TGTGCCAGCAGCTTAGAGAGCGTTTCTAACTATGGCTACACCTTC. Protein product: CASSLESVSNYGYTF. V and J are TRBV13 and TRBJ1-2; no reliable D call. V lost 1 base and J lost 0, with 9 bases in between. Germline lookup yields CDR1 PRHDT and CDR2 FYEKMQ (reference sequence). This CDR3 is built from 15 residues.

This clonotype turned up a few times. The rearrangement links TRBV2 to TRBJ2-3, with 9 bases aligning to TRBD1. V was clipped by 5 bases and J by 14 bases; unmatched bases: 17. CDR3 size: 15 residues. The germline V gene encodes CDR1 SNHLY and CDR2 FYNNEI. The chain's CDR3 is CASSSGTGMGRYAYF. CDR3 DNA: TGTGCCAGCAGTTCCGGGACAGGGATGGGCAGATACGCGTATTTT.

The chain has TRBV4-2 and TRBJ2-5; D is possibly TRBD1 or TRBD2 (5 bases each). V shed 1 base and J shed 3 bases, with 18 bases lying between them. CDR1 LGHNA and CDR2 YNFKEQ come from the germline V gene. The CDR3 contains 17 residues. CDR3 nucleotide sequence: TGTGCCAGCAGCCAAGCGGGGCAGGCCGGGAATAAAGAGACCCAGTACTTC. Amino acids: CASSQAGQAGNKETQYF.

This chain links TRBV5-4 with TRBJ1-1, with no clear D. This CDR3 has 15 residues. Germline CDR1 reads SGHNT; CDR2 reads YYREEE (reference sequence). V lost 0 bases to trimming and J lost 3 bases, with 12 bases between them. CDR3: CASSLDRGGDTEAFF. CDR3 nucleotide sequence: TGTGCCAGCAGCTTGGATAGAGGAGGAGACACTGAAGCTTTCTTT.

V usage is TRBV27 and J usage is TRBJ2-5; D is tentatively TRBD1 or TRBD2 (6 bases each). The J call may be in error: the DNA end matches TRBJ2-7 better. There are 13 residues in the CDR3. The germline CDR1 and CDR2 sequences are MNHEY and SMNVEV (reference sequence). This CDR3 is CASSRIGGSEQYF. As DNA, the CDR3 is TGTGCCAGCAGTCGGATCGGGGGCTCCGAGCAGTACTTC.

This clonotype is a singleton in its sample. The chain combines TRBV11-3 with TRBJ2-7, with D tentatively TRBD1 (7 bases). CDR3 length equals 14 residues. Trimming removed 5 bases from V and 2 bases from J, with 13 bases in between. The germline CDR1 and CDR2 sequences are SGHNT and YENEEA. CDR3 region: CASSARDSTYEQYF. In nucleotides, the CDR3 is TGTGCCAGCAGCGCGCGGGACAGCACCTACGAGCAGTACTTC.